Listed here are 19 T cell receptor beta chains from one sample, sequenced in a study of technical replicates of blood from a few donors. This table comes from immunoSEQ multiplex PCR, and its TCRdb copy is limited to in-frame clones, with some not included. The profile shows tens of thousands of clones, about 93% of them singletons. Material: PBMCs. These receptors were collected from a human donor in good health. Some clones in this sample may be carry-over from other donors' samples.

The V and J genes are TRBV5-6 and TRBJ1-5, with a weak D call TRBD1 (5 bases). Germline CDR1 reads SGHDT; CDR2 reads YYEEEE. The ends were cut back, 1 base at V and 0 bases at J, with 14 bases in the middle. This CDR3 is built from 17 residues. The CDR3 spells CASSLKGAYSSNQPQHF. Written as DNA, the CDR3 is TGTGCCAGCAGCTTGAAAGGGGCTTATAGTAGCAATCAGCCCCAGCATTTT.

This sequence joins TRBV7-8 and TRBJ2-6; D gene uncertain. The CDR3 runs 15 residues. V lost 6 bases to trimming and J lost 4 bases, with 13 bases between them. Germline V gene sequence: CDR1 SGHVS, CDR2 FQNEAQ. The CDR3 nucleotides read TGTGCCAGCAGGATGACTGGTTCGGGGGCCAACGTCCTGACTTTC. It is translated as CASRMTGSGANVLTF.

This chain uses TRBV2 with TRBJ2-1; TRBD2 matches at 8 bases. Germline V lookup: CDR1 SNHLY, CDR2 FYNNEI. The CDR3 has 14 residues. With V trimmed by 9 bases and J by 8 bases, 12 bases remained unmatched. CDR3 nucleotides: TGTGCCAGAGAAACCGGGACTAGTGACGATGAGCAGTTCTTC. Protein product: CARETGTSDDEQFF.

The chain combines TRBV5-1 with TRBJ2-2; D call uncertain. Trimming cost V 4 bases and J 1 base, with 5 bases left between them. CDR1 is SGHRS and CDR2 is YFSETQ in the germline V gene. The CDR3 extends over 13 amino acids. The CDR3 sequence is CASSPENTGELFF. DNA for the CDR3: TGCGCCAGCAGCCCAGAGAACACCGGGGAGCTGTTTTTT.

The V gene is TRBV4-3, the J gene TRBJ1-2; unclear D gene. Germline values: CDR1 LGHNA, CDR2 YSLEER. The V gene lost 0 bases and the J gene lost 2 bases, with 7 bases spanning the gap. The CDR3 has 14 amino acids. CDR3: CASSQEDGNYGYTF. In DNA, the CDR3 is TGCGCCAGCAGCCAAGAAGACGGGAACTATGGCTACACCTTC.

The CDR3 protein is CASSFIGDEQYF. The CDR3 DNA is TGTGCCAGCAGCTTTATAGGGGACGAGCAGTACTTC. The V gene is TRBV11-2, the J gene TRBJ2-7; tentative D call: TRBD1 (5 bases). The V gene's germline CDR1 is SGHAT and CDR2 FQNNGV. CDR3 length equals 12 residues. V dropped 3 bases and J dropped 5 bases, with 8 bases sitting between them.

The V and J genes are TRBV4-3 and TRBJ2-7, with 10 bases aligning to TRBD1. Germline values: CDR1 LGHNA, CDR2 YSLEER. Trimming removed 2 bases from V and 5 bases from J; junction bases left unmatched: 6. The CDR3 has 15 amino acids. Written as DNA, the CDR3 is TGCGCCAGCAGCCAACAGACAGGGGGCCGCAACGAGCAGTACTTC. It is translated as CASSQQTGGRNEQYF.

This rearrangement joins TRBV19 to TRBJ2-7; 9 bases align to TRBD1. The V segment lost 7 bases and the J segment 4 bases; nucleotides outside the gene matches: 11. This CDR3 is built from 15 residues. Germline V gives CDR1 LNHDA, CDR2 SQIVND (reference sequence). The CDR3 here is CASMGLDRGEYEQYF. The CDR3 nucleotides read TGTGCCAGTATGGGATTGGACAGGGGCGAATACGAGCAGTACTTC.

In nucleotides, the CDR3 is TGCAGCATAAACAGGGGGCAAGGGACTGAAGCTTTCTTT. Residues: CSINRGQGTEAFF. V is TRBV29-1 and J is TRBJ1-1, with 9 positions matching TRBD1. Germline CDR1 reads SQVTM; CDR2 reads ANQGSEA. This CDR3 has 13 amino acids. V was clipped by 8 bases and J by 5 bases; unmatched bases: 9.

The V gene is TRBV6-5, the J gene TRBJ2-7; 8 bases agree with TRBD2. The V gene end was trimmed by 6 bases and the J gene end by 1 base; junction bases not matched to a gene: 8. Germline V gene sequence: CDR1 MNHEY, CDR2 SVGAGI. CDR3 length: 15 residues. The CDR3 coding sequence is TGTGCCAGCAGCCCTGCGGGGGGCGCGTCCTACGAGCAGTACTTC. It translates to CASSPAGGASYEQYF.

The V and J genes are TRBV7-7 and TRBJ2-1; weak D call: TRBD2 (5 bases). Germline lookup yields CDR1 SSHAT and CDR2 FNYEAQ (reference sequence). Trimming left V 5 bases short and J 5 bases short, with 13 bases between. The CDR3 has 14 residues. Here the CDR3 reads CASSQTTKHNEQFF. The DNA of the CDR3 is TGTGCCAGCAGCCAGACTACGAAGCACAATGAGCAGTTCTTC.

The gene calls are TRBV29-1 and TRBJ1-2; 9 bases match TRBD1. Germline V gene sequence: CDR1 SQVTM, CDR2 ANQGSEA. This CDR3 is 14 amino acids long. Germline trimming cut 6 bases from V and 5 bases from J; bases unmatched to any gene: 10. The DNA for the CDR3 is TGCAGCGTGGCCCCGGCGACAGGGGGTTATGGCTACACCTTC. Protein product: CSVAPATGGYGYTF.

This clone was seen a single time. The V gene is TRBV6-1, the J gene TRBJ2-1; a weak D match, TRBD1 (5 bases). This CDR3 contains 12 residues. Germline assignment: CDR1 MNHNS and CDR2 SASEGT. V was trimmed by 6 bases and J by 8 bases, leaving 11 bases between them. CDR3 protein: CASRGQYDEQFF. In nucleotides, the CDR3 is TGTGCCAGCAGGGGGCAGTACGATGAGCAGTTCTTC.

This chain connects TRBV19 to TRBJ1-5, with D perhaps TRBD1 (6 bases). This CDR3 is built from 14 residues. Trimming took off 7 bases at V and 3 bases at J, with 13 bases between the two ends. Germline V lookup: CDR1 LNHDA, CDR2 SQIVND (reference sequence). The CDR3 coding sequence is TGTGCCAGTACCCAGGGGCAGTTCAATCAGCCCCAGCATTTT. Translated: CASTQGQFNQPQHF.

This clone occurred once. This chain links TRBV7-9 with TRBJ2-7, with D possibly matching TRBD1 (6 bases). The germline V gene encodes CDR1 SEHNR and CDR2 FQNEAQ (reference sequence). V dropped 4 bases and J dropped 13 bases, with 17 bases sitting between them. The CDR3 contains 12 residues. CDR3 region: CASSSEQGVRYF. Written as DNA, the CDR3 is TGTGCCAGCAGCTCAGAACAGGGTGTCCGATACTTC.

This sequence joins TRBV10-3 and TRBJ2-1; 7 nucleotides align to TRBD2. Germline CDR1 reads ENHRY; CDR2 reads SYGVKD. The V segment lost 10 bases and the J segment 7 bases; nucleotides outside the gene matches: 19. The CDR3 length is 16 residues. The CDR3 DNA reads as TGTGCCAACGCAGACGGCTGGGGGGAGGGCAGTAATGAGCAGTTCTTC. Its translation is CANADGWGEGSNEQFF.

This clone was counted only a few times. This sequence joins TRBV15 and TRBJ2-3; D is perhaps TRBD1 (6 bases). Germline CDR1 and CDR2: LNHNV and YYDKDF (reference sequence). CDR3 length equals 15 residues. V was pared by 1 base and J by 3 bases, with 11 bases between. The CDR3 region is CATSRVQGFTDTQYF. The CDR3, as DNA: TGTGCCACCAGCAGAGTTCAGGGGTTTACAGATACGCAGTATTTT. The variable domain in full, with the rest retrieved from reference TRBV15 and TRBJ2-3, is DAMVIQNPRYQVTQFGKPVTLSCSQTLNHNVMYWYQQKSSQAPKLLFHYYDKDFNNEADTPDNFQSRRPNTSFCFLDIRSPGLGDTAMYLCATSRVQGFTDTQYFGPGTRLTVL.

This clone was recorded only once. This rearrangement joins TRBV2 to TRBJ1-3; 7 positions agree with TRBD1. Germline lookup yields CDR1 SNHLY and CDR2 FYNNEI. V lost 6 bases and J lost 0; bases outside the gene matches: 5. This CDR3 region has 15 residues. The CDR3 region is CASRADRASGNTIYF. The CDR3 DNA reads TGTGCCAGCAGGGCCGACAGGGCCTCTGGAAACACCATATATTTT.

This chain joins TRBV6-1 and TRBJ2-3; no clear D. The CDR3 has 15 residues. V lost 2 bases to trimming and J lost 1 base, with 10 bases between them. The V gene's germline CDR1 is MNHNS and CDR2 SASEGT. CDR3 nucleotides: TGTGCCAGCAGTGAACCGAGCCGGGGCACAGATACGCAGTATTTT. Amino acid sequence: CASSEPSRGTDTQYF.